The 15 T cell receptor beta chains below were found in one sample sequenced in a study of T cell repertoires in cytomegalovirus infection. TCRdb called the reads again in MiXCR, with one record for every CDR3 protein. Of roughly 100,000 distinct CDR3 sequences listed, 15% to 20% are singletons. Source material: PBMCs. These receptors all stem from a human donor in good health (CMV status not recorded). Some clones in this sample may be carry-over from other donors' samples.

This clonotype occurred many times. This chain joins TRBV7-2 and TRBJ2-4, with 9 bases identical to TRBD1. V lost 3 bases, J lost 7 bases, and 4 bases stayed unmatched. This CDR3 contains 14 residues. Germline-derived CDR1 and CDR2 are SGHTA and FQGNSA. CDR3 sequence (DNA): TGTGCCAGCAGCTTGACAGGGGGAACTAACATTCAGTACTTC. Amino acids: CASSLTGGTNIQYF.

This clonotype was observed a handful of times. CDR3 nucleotides: TGTGCCAGCAGCCCAGAGCGGGGGGGCACCGGGGAGCTGTTTTTT. This translates into CASSPERGGTGELFF. The chain has TRBV7-2 and TRBJ2-2; 10 bases match TRBD2. The germline CDR1 and CDR2 sequences are SGHTA and FQGNSA. The CDR3 loop spans 15 amino acids. V lost 5 bases, J lost 4 bases, and 4 bases stayed unmatched.

The rearrangement uses TRBV2 and TRBJ1-1, with a tentative D call TRBD1 (6 bases). Trimming removed 7 bases from V and 3 bases from J, with 9 bases in between. The CDR3 is 12 amino acids. Germline loops: CDR1 SNHLY, CDR2 FYNNEI. The CDR3 DNA follows: TGTGCCAGCACAGGGGTGCACACTGAAGCTTTCTTT. This sequence encodes CASTGVHTEAFF.

This clonotype showed up many times. The rearrangement uses TRBV7-9 and TRBJ1-6, with D unclear. V lost 6 bases and J lost 6, with 9 bases in between. The CDR3 is 13 amino acids. Looked up from germline, CDR1 is SEHNR and CDR2 is FQNEAQ (reference sequence). CDR3 residues: CASSDISNSPLHF. CDR3 sequence (DNA): TGTGCCAGCAGTGACATCAGTAATTCACCCCTCCACTTT.

The chain carries TRBV7-9 and TRBJ2-3; D unresolved. V lost 1 base, J lost 4 bases, and 6 bases lay in between. The germline CDR1 and CDR2 sequences are SEHNR and FQNEAQ (reference sequence). This CDR3 comprises 13 residues. CDR3: CASSLESSDTQYF. CDR3 DNA: TGTGCCAGCAGCTTAGAATCCTCAGATACGCAGTATTTT.

By sample fraction, this clonotype is medium-sized. This chain joins TRBV7-2 and TRBJ2-5, with 7 bases identical to TRBD2. The germline V gene encodes CDR1 SGHTA and CDR2 FQGNSA. The length of the CDR3 is 14 residues. The J segment lost 5 bases and the V segment lost 4 bases, leaving 7 bases of the junction unmatched. The CDR3 spells CASSSGLVVETQYF. The CDR3 DNA is TGTGCCAGCAGCTCCGGACTAGTGGTGGAGACCCAGTACTTC.

In this sample, this clonotype turned up a few times. J is TRBJ2-5 and V is TRBV6-1; no definite D call. Trimming took 6 bases from V and 4 from J, leaving 12 bases between them. Looked up from germline, CDR1 is MNHNS and CDR2 is SASEGT. The CDR3 is made up of 13 amino acids. DNA of the CDR3: TGTGCCAGCAGGGGCAAATTGAGAGAGACCCAGTACTTC. Its protein is CASRGKLRETQYF.

This clonotype came up a few times. J is TRBJ2-1 and V is TRBV27; no firm D call. Germline CDR1 MNHEY, CDR2 SMNVEV (reference sequence). V was cut by 1 base and J by 10 bases, with 8 bases left in between. The CDR3 has 12 residues. DNA of the CDR3: TGTGCCAGCAGTTTATGGGGTCGGGAGCAGTTCTTC. Amino acid sequence: CASSLWGREQFF.

This sequence joins TRBV24-1 and TRBJ1-2; tentative D call: TRBD1 (6 bases). Trimming removed 1 base at V and 8 bases at J, with 10 bases between. The germline V gene has CDR1 KGHDR and CDR2 SFDVKD. This CDR3 region has 13 residues. In DNA form, the CDR3 reads TGTGCCACCAGTGATTTTACGGGGGCGGGCTACACCTTC. It translates to CATSDFTGAGYTF.

This clonotype was picked up many times. The gene calls are TRBV28 and TRBJ2-5, with D possibly matching TRBD2 (5 bases). Germline loops: CDR1 MDHEN, CDR2 SYDVKM. This CDR3 has 16 residues. V lost 5 bases and J lost 2, with 18 bases in between. In DNA, the CDR3 is TGTGCCAGCAGTCTATCCTCTGCTCGCGGGCAAGAGACCCAGTACTTC. Protein product: CASSLSSARGQETQYF.

This clonotype was found many times. V usage is TRBV7-6 and J usage is TRBJ1-1, with 8 bases lining up with TRBD1. Per the germline V gene, CDR1 is SGHVS and CDR2 is FNYEAQ. V lost 5 bases to trimming and J lost 5 bases; unmatched junction nucleotides: 4. The CDR3 contains 13 residues. For the CDR3, the DNA is TGTGCCAGCAGCGCGGACAGGGATACTGAAGCTTTCTTT. Translation: CASSADRDTEAFF.

This clonotype showed up just a few times. V is TRBV12-3 or TRBV12-4 and J is TRBJ1-5; 7 positions match TRBD1. The V segment lost 6 bases and the J segment 5 bases; nucleotides outside the gene matches: 7. This CDR3 spans 14 amino acids. CDR3 DNA: TGTGCCAGCAGCACAGGGGTGGGGGATCAGCCCCAGCATTTT. Residues: CASSTGVGDQPQHF.

This clonotype has at least ten counts. The chain employs TRBV6-5 and TRBJ2-3, with D hard to call. Trimming pared 3 bases from V and 1 base from J, leaving 5 bases between. Germline loops: CDR1 MNHEY, CDR2 SVGAGI. The CDR3 runs 13 residues. Here the CDR3 reads CASSYQRTDTQYF. CDR3 bases: TGTGCCAGCAGTTATCAGCGCACAGATACGCAGTATTTT.

This clonotype was observed many times. This chain joins TRBV11-1 and TRBJ2-7; D gene unclear. Between the trimmed V and J ends, which lost 3 bases and 7 bases, there was a span of 13 bases. Looked up from germline, CDR1 is SGHAT and CDR2 is FQDESV (reference sequence). The CDR3 totals 13 residues. The CDR3 bases are TGTGCCAGCAGCTTGTCGGAGAGGTCTGAGCAGTACTTC. Translating it yields CASSLSERSEQYF.

This clonotype was seen only a few times. The chain joins TRBV28 to TRBJ1-5; D not resolved. In germline, CDR1 is MDHEN, CDR2 SYDVKM. The V gene lost 6 bases and the J gene lost 2 bases, with 17 bases spanning the gap. CDR3 length: 16 amino acids. As DNA, the CDR3 is TGTGCCAGCAGGAGGCGAGCGCCGGAGGGCAATCAGCCCCAGCATTTT. Translating gives CASRRRAPEGNQPQHF.